Listed below are T cell receptor beta chains from one sample, sequenced in a study of shared clonotypes between healthy human individuals. Method: immunoSEQ multiplex PCR; TCRdb's copy keeps in-frame clones and lacks some. The table includes over 2 million clones, around 92% detected once. The sample taken for sequencing was naive CD4+ T cells from PBMCs. The receptors were sampled from a man between 18 and 35 years old in good health. Some clones in this sample may be carry-over from other donors' samples. Each CDR3 is given with its conserved first and last residue. A D gene is named only where the DNA matches it firmly. The listing skips clone size in some rows; elsewhere it reads once, few, many or a size class.

>TRBD1|TRBV19|TRBJ1-5|17|.
CASTPYTGQESNQPQHF
TGTGCCAGTACTCCCTACACAGGACAGGAGAGCAATCAGCCCCAGCATTTT
>.|TRBV2|TRBJ2-7|14|.
CASRFGTMPYEQYF
TGTGCCAGCAGATTTGGGACAATGCCCTACGAGCAGTACTTC
>TRBD1|TRBV10-3|TRBJ2-2|14|.
CAISEGQGTGELFF
TGTGCCATCAGTGAAGGACAGGGAACCGGGGAGCTGTTTTTT
>TRBD2|TRBV5-1|TRBJ2-5|14|.
CASSEVAGAETQYF
TGCGCCAGCAGCGAAGTGGCGGGAGCAGAGACCCAGTACTTC
>TRBD1|TRBV5-1|TRBJ2-5|16|.
CASSPEAGQGWETQYF
TGCGCCAGCAGCCCCGAGGCGGGACAGGGGTGGGAGACCCAGTACTTC
>.|TRBV28|TRBJ1-4|16|.
CASSRREWSKNEKLFF
TGTGCCAGCAGTCGCCGAGAGTGGTCTAAAAATGAAAAACTGTTTTTT
>.|TRBV7-2|TRBJ2-5|15|.
CASSLVGQTQETQYF
TGTGCCAGCAGCTTAGTAGGGCAGACCCAAGAGACCCAGTACTTC
>TRBD2|TRBV14|TRBJ2-1|16|.
CASSHPGREGRNEQFF
TGTGCCAGCAGCCACCCGGGGCGGGAGGGCCGAAATGAGCAGTTCTTC
>.|TRBV19|TRBJ1-5|15|once
CASSPTGRITQPQHF
TGTGCCAGTAGCCCAACAGGGAGGATCACCCAGCCCCAGCATTTT
>TRBD1|TRBV4-1|TRBJ1-5|17|once
CASSQVGTGDFYQPQHF
TGCGCCAGCAGCCAAGTGGGGACAGGGGACTTCTATCAGCCCCAGCATTTT
>TRBD1|TRBV28|TRBJ2-2|16|.
CASRITGGRVPGELFF
TGTGCCAGCAGAATAACAGGGGGCAGGGTTCCCGGGGAGCTGTTTTTT
>.|TRBV7-9|TRBJ2-3|15|.
CASSLVGQSTDTQYF
TGTGCCAGCAGCTTAGTGGGTCAGAGCACAGATACGCAGTATTTT
>.|TRBV9|TRBJ1-5|13|few
CASSVGVDQPQHF
TGTGCCAGCAGCGTAGGGGTGGATCAGCCCCAGCATTTT
>.|TRBV4-1|TRBJ2-7|16|.
CASSQEKRGSSYEQYF
TGCGCCAGCAGCCAAGAAAAGCGCGGAAGCTCCTACGAGCAGTACTTC
>.|TRBV9|TRBJ2-2|14|once
CASSVDTAVGELFF
TGTGCCAGCAGCGTAGACACAGCTGTCGGGGAGCTGTTTTTT
>.|TRBV5-4|TRBJ2-7|17|.
CASSLPAGRGSMYEQYF
TGTGCCAGCAGCTTGCCTGCTGGGCGGGGATCGATGTACGAGCAGTACTTC
>.|TRBV6-5|TRBJ2-1|13|.
CASSLSHGREQFF
TGTGCCAGCAGCCTAAGCCACGGCCGGGAGCAGTTCTTC
>.|TRBV2|TRBJ1-1|13|.
CASRGRSRTEAFF
TGTGCCAGCAGGGGACGCTCGAGGACTGAAGCTTTCTTT
>TRBD1|TRBV6-1|TRBJ1-2|14|.
CASSERGQFYGYTF
TGTGCCAGCAGTGAGAGGGGGCAGTTCTATGGCTACACCTTC
>.|TRBV28|TRBJ2-3|15|.
CASSADWARTDTQYF
TGTGCCAGCAGCGCAGACTGGGCTCGCACAGATACGCAGTATTTT
>.|TRBV2|TRBJ2-6|17|.
CASSDARRDTGANVLTF
TGTGCCAGCAGTGACGCCCGTCGGGACACGGGGGCCAACGTCCTGACTTTC
>TRBD1|TRBV19|TRBJ1-1|16|.
CASSLQSGTGNAEAFF
TGTGCCAGTAGTCTCCAGTCCGGGACAGGGAACGCTGAAGCTTTCTTT
>TRBD1|TRBV28|TRBJ2-1|15|.
CASSTRDRDLGEQFF
TGTGCCAGCAGTACCCGGGACAGGGACCTTGGTGAGCAGTTCTTC
>.|TRBV5-1|TRBJ2-1|13|.
CASSLEGVDEQFF
TGCGCCAGCAGCTTAGAGGGGGTGGATGAGCAGTTCTTC
>.|TRBV7-9|TRBJ2-2|14|.
CASNGLTATGELFF
TGTGCCAGCAACGGCCTTACAGCAACCGGGGAGCTGTTTTTT
>.|TRBV5-1|TRBJ2-5|14|.
CATKDRPQAETQYF
TGCGCCACCAAAGACCGTCCCCAGGCAGAGACCCAGTACTTC
>TRBD2|TRBV29-1|TRBJ2-3|15|once
CSVDFRARGIGTQYF
TGCAGCGTCGACTTTAGAGCGCGGGGGATCGGTACGCAGTATTTT
>TRBD1|TRBV15|TRBJ1-5|16|.
CATSRGQGAGNQPQHF
TGTGCCACCAGCAGAGGACAGGGGGCAGGCAATCAGCCCCAGCATTTT
>TRBD2|TRBV11-2|TRBJ2-5|15|.
CASSLFGGDGETQYF
TGTGCCAGCAGCTTATTCGGGGGGGACGGAGAGACCCAGTACTTC
>.|TRBV28|TRBJ2-7|15|.
CASRGQGAGDYEQYF
TGTGCCAGCAGGGGCCAGGGGGCGGGAGACTACGAGCAGTACTTC
>.|TRBV5-4|TRBJ2-2|14|.
CASSLRTGSGELFF
TGTGCCAGCAGCTTGCGGACGGGTTCCGGGGAGCTGTTTTTT
>TRBD1|TRBV2|TRBJ1-4|14|.
CASKGQGSNEKLFF
TGTGCCAGCAAAGGACAGGGGTCTAATGAAAAACTGTTTTTT
>TRBD2|TRBV25-1|TRBJ2-3|14|.
CASSLAGGSDTQYF
TGTGCCAGCAGCCTAGCGGGAGGGTCCGATACGCAGTATTTT
>TRBD2|TRBV28|TRBJ2-7|15|.
CASSPRLREGYEQYF
TGTGCCAGCAGTCCTCGTCTGCGGGAGGGCTACGAGCAGTACTTC
>.|TRBV25-1|TRBJ2-2|12|.
CASSDEGGRLFF
TGTGCCAGCAGTGACGAGGGGGGCAGGTTGTTTTTT
>.|TRBV11-3|TRBJ2-2|16|.
CASSLVPGALTGELFF
TGTGCCAGCAGCTTAGTCCCAGGGGCCCTCACCGGGGAGCTGTTTTTT
>.|TRBV5-1|TRBJ2-5|14|.
CASSSRDGQETQYF
TGCGCCAGCAGCTCGAGGGACGGCCAAGAGACCCAGTACTTC
>.|TRBV5-1|TRBJ2-6|16|once
CASSLDRSSGANVLTF
TGCGCCAGCAGCTTGGACAGGAGCTCTGGGGCCAACGTCCTGACTTTC
>TRBD2|TRBV5-4|TRBJ2-1|20|.
CASSRPGGREWGGGYNEQFF
TGTGCCAGCAGCCGCCCCGGTGGGCGGGAGTGGGGGGGAGGGTACAATGAGCAGTTCTTC
>TRBD1|TRBV7-8|TRBJ2-2|15|once
CASSPDRENTGELFF
TGTGCCAGCAGCCCTGACAGGGAGAACACCGGGGAGCTGTTTTTT